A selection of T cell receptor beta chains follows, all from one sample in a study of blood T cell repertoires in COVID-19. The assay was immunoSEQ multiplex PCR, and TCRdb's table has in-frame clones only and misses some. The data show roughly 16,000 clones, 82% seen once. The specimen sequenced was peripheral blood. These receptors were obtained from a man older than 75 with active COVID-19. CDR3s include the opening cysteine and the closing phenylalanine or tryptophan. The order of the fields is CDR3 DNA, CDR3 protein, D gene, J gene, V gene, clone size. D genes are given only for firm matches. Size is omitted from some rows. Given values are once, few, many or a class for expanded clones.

TGTGCCAGCAGCTTGGGGGCGGGAGGGCCCGCAGATACGCAGTATTTT | CASSLGAGGPADTQYF | TRBD2 | TRBJ2-3 | TRBV5-4 | few
TGTGCCAGCAGCTTAGCGGGACTAGCGGGAGGGGGGCAGTTCTTC | CASSLAGLAGGGQFF | TRBD2 | TRBJ2-1 | TRBV7-9 | .
TGTGCCAGCAGCAAAACAGGGAGCGTGGCCGGGGAGCTGTTTTTT | CASSKTGSVAGELFF | . | TRBJ2-2 | TRBV11-3 | .
TGTGCCAGCAGCTTGAGCGCGAGGGGCACAGATACGCAGTATTTT | CASSLSARGTDTQYF | . | TRBJ2-3 | TRBV7-9 | once
TGTGCCAGCAGCCTAACAGGGGGGGGCAATCAGCCCCAGCATTTT | CASSLTGGGNQPQHF | TRBD1 | TRBJ1-5 | TRBV7-2 | few
TGCGCCAGCAGCTTCCCTAGCGGAACGAACACCGGGGAGCTGTTTTTT | CASSFPSGTNTGELFF | TRBD2 | TRBJ2-2 | TRBV5-1 | .
TGTGCCATCACCGCTAGTCCGTCATTGAACACCGGGGAGCTGTTTTTT | CAITASPSLNTGELFF | . | TRBJ2-2 | TRBV10-3 | .
TGTGCCAGCAGTGAACTACCGGGACAGGGGGCCAGTGGCTACACCTTC | CASSELPGQGASGYTF | TRBD1 | TRBJ1-2 | TRBV27 | .
TGTGCCAGCAGCCTTACAGGCTTCAAGTACAATGAGCAGTTCTTC | CASSLTGFKYNEQFF | . | TRBJ2-1 | TRBV14 | .
TGTGCCAGCAGTTTAAGTGGGACGGGGCGGGGGACCCAGTACTTC | CASSLSGTGRGTQYF | . | TRBJ2-5 | TRBV27 | .
TGTGCCAGCTCACCACAACTAGCGGGAGTAGGAGATACGCAGTATTTT | CASSPQLAGVGDTQYF | TRBD2 | TRBJ2-3 | TRBV18 | .
TGTGCCATCAGTGGGGGGACTAGCGGGGACCAAGAGACCCAGTACTTC | CAISGGTSGDQETQYF | TRBD2 | TRBJ2-5 | TRBV10-3 | .
TGTGCCAGCAGCTTAGCGCGGAGGAGAGGAACTAATGAAAAACTGTTTTTT | CASSLARRRGTNEKLFF | . | TRBJ1-4 | TRBV7-8 | .
TGTGCCAGCTCCGGGACTAGCAGATACAATGAGCAGTTCTTC | CASSGTSRYNEQFF | TRBD2 | TRBJ2-1 | TRBV7-9 | .
TGTGCCAGTAGTATAGGGGGAGGTCAGCCCCAGCATTTT | CASSIGGGQPQHF | . | TRBJ1-5 | TRBV19 | .
TGCGCCAGCAGCTTGGTCACAGGGTTTAGAAACACCGGGGAGCTGTTTTTT | CASSLVTGFRNTGELFF | . | TRBJ2-2 | TRBV5-1 | .
TGTGCCAGCAGCTTAGAACTCTTGAGGGGGGGCGCCGGCAATCAGCCCCAGCATTTT | CASSLELLRGGAGNQPQHF | . | TRBJ1-5 | TRBV7-8 | .
TGTGCCAGTATGAATACAGGGGGCGCGGGCACTGAAGCTTTCTTT | CASMNTGGAGTEAFF | TRBD1 | TRBJ1-1 | TRBV19 | .
TGTGCCAGCATCAATCTCGGCGGGGAGCTGTTTTTT | CASINLGGELFF | . | TRBJ2-2 | TRBV6-6 | .
TGTGCCAGCAGCTTCCTAGCGCTCGCAGCAGATACGCAGTATTTT | CASSFLALAADTQYF | . | TRBJ2-3 | TRBV7-2 | .
TGTGCCAGCAGCTTCGGACAGGGCTACAATGAGCAGTTCTTC | CASSFGQGYNEQFF | TRBD1 | TRBJ2-1 | TRBV9 | .
TGTGCCAGCAGTTTAAGCCAGGGGAGGGTGAAGGATGGCTACACCTTC | CASSLSQGRVKDGYTF | . | TRBJ1-2 | TRBV28 | few
TGTGCCAGCAGTTACTTGGCCAACACCGTCAATGAGCAGTTCTTC | CASSYLANTVNEQFF | . | TRBJ2-1 | TRBV6-5 | .
TGTGCCAGCAGCTTGACTAGCGGGAGGCCCGGAGATACGCAGTATTTT | CASSLTSGRPGDTQYF | TRBD2 | TRBJ2-3 | TRBV7-2 | .
TGTGCCAGCAAATCTGGAGGGAAGGACTCCTACGAGCAGTACTTC | CASKSGGKDSYEQYF | . | TRBJ2-7 | TRBV6-5 | .
TGTGCCAGCAGTTACTCGATTTTCGGGGGAGGTAACACTGAAGCTTTCTTT | CASSYSIFGGGNTEAFF | . | TRBJ1-1 | TRBV6-2/TRBV6-3 | .
TGTGCCAGCAGTTCAACCGGGACAGGGCAGACCATATATTTT | CASSSTGTGQTIYF | TRBD1 | TRBJ1-3 | TRBV28 | .
TGTGCCAGCAGTTTGGCGGGAGGGAATACAGATACGCAGTATTTT | CASSLAGGNTDTQYF | TRBD2 | TRBJ2-3 | TRBV28 | .
TGCGCCAGCAGCTTGGTCCCCCGTAATGAGGGTTCACCCCTCCACTTT | CASSLVPRNEGSPLHF | . | TRBJ1-6 | TRBV5-1 | .
TGTGCCACAAAAAATAGACAGGGGGCGAACACTGAAGCTTTCTTT | CATKNRQGANTEAFF | TRBD1 | TRBJ1-1 | TRBV2 | .
TGTGCCAGCAGCTTGAGAGAGTCCTACGAGCAGTACTTC | CASSLRESYEQYF | . | TRBJ2-7 | TRBV5-5 | .
TGTGCCAGCAGTTACTTGGGACTGCCATACACCGGGGAGCTGTTTTTT | CASSYLGLPYTGELFF | . | TRBJ2-2 | TRBV6-6 | .
TGTGCCAGCAGTCCGGACAGGGGGGGGACCCAGTACTTC | CASSPDRGGTQYF | TRBD1 | TRBJ2-5 | TRBV6-4 | .
TGTGCCAGCAGTGAAAAGGAGTTAGTCGGGGGTTTCTTT | CASSEKELVGGFF | . | TRBJ1-1 | TRBV6-1 | once
TGCGCCAGCAGCTTGGACACGTACTACGAGCAGTACTTC | CASSLDTYYEQYF | . | TRBJ2-7 | TRBV5-1 | .
TGCGCCAGCAGCTCGGGACAGGGGGGAGTCTACGAGCAGTACTTC | CASSSGQGGVYEQYF | TRBD1 | TRBJ2-7 | TRBV5-1 | .
TGCGCCAGCAGCCCCAGGGTGGGGGCCGACGCCGGGGAGCTGTTTTTT | CASSPRVGADAGELFF | . | TRBJ2-2 | TRBV5-1 | .
TGTGCCAGCAGATGGGGCCGGAACACTGAAGCTTTCTTT | CASRWGRNTEAFF | . | TRBJ1-1 | TRBV6-5 | .
TGTGCCAGCAGCGGTACGGGACTAGCGTTTAATGAGCAGTTCTTC | CASSGTGLAFNEQFF | TRBD2 | TRBJ2-1 | TRBV5-4 | once
TGCAGTGCTCTAATGGAGACCCAGTACTTC | CSALMETQYF | . | TRBJ2-5 | TRBV20-1 | .
TGTGCCAGTAGTAACCCGGGACAGGGCAGATACGAGCAGTACTTC | CASSNPGQGRYEQYF | TRBD1 | TRBJ2-7 | TRBV19 | .
TGTGCCAGTAGTATAGACGATAGCGGGAGTTCGGGCGAGCAGTACTTC | CASSIDDSGSSGEQYF | TRBD2 | TRBJ2-7 | TRBV19 | .
TGTGCCAGCTCAGCCCTGGCCGGGACAGGGAAGGACGAGCAGTACTTC | CASSALAGTGKDEQYF | TRBD1 | TRBJ2-7 | TRBV18 | .
TGTGCCAGCAGCCCCTCTGGGCGGGGATACGAGCAGTACTTC | CASSPSGRGYEQYF | . | TRBJ2-7 | TRBV3-1/TRBV3-2 | .
TGTGCCAGCAGCCCCCGGGGGATCAGCAGATACGAGCAGTACTTC | CASSPRGISRYEQYF | . | TRBJ2-7 | TRBV7-2 | few
TGTGCCAGTAGTCCCCTCGCGAACACCGGGGAGCTGTTTTTT | CASSPLANTGELFF | . | TRBJ2-2 | TRBV19 | .
TGTGCCAGCAGCCAGGTCCGGGACAGGGCGAGAGCTTTCTTT | CASSQVRDRARAFF | TRBD1 | TRBJ1-1 | TRBV14 | few
TGTGCCAGCAGGGACAGGGGGAACTACGAGCAGTACTTC | CASRDRGNYEQYF | TRBD1 | TRBJ2-7 | TRBV12-3/TRBV12-4 | .